This record covers a single TCR beta chain. The data were produced by immunoSEQ multiplex PCR, yet TCRdb's version contains in-frame clones alone and is incomplete. The data hold millions of clones, with roughly 95% observed a single time. V lost 9 bases to trimming and J lost 9 bases; unmatched junction nucleotides: 11. The CDR3 runs to 13 residues. Germline assignment: CDR1 ENHRY and CDR2 SYGVKD. These data are taken from a study of shared clonotypes between healthy human individuals. Study as a whole: There were three CD4 naive, three CD4 memory, two CD8 naive and one CD8 memory plates per donor.

The TCR sequence derives from a man aged 18 to 29 in good health. Sequenced material: naive CD4+ T cells sorted from blood. Noted subset: CD45RA+ positively selected. The V gene is TRBV10-3, the J gene TRBJ1-5; TRBD1 aligns across 7 bases. The chain's CDR3 is CAIRDRLVGPQHF. The CDR3 nucleotides read TGTGCCATTAGGGACAGACTAGTAGGGCCCCAGCATTTT.